This TCR beta chain was obtained from a study of blood T cells in healthy people across ages. As regards this clonotype: Its antigen is unidentified.

The total RNA that was extracted per sample amounted to at least 5 micrograms. A second PCR, run for about 7 to 11 cycles, used a sample-barcoded 5' primer plus a J-beta primer mix. TCRdb reprocessed the 5' RACE reads via MiXCR and lists one record per CDR3 protein. The table records 1.2 million to 1.5 million distinct CDR3 sequences, approximately 59% of them present only once. The CDR3 contains 18 residues. V was clipped by 1 base and J by 0 bases; unmatched bases: 5. From germline, CDR1 is LGHNA and CDR2 YSLEER. Study-level points and caveats: Diversity was higher, and naive CD4+ cells more numerous, in long-lived donors than in aged donors. Naive T cell percentage showed a strong correlation with the diversity of TCR beta.

This rearrangement joins TRBV4-3 to TRBJ2-7, with TRBD2 matching over 14 bases. The sequencing sample was made of blood. The receptor was isolated from a young man in good health. The chain's CDR3 is CASSQARTSGGFSYEQYF. The CDR3 nucleotides are TGCGCCAGCAGCCAAGCCCGGACTAGCGGGGGGTTCTCCTACGAGCAGTACTTC.